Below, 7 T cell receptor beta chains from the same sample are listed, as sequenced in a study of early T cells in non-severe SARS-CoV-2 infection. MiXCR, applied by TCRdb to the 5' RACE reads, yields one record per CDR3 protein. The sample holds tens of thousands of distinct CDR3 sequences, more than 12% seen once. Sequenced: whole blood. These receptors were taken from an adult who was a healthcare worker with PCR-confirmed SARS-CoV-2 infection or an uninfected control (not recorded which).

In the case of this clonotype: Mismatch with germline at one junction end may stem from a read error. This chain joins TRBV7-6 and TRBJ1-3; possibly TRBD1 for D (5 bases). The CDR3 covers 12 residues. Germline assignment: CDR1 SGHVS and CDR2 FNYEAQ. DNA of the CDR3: TGTGTCAGCAGTGCAGGGTCACACACCATATATTTT. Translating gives CVSSAGSHTIYF.

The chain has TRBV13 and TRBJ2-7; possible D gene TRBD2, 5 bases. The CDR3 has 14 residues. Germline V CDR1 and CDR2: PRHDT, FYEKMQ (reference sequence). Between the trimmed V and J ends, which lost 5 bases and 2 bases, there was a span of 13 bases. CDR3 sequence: CASSPSRNAYEQYF. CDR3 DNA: TGTGCCAGCAGCCCTAGCCGGAATGCCTACGAGCAGTACTTC.

The CDR3, as DNA: TGTGCCAGCAGTTTAGGACACACCATATATTTT. As protein: CASSLGHTIYF. This chain joins TRBV27 and TRBJ1-3; D remains ambiguous. The V and J ends lost 2 bases and 8 bases respectively, with 4 bases between them. Germline V gene lookup returns CDR1 MNHEY and CDR2 SMNVEV (reference sequence). The length of the CDR3 is 11 residues.

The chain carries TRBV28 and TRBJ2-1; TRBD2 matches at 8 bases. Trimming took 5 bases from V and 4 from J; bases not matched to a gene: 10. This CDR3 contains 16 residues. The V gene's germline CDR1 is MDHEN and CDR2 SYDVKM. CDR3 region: CASSRLAPPYYNEQFF. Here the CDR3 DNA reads TGTGCCAGCAGTCGACTAGCGCCTCCGTATTACAATGAGCAGTTCTTC.

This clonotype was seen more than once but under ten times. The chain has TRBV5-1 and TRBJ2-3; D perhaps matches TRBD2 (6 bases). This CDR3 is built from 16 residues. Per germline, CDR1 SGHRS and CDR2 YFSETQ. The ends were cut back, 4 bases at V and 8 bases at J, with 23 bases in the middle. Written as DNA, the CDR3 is TGCGCCAGCAGCAGAGGGACCTTGGTGACGGAGGGTACGCAGTATTTT. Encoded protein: CASSRGTLVTEGTQYF. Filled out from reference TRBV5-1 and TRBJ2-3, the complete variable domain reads KAGVTQTPRYLIKTRGQQVTLSCSPISGHRSVSWYQQTPGQGLQFLFEYFSETQRNKGNFPGRFSGRQFSNSRSEMNVSTLELGDSALYLCASSRGTLVTEGTQYFGPGTRLTVL.

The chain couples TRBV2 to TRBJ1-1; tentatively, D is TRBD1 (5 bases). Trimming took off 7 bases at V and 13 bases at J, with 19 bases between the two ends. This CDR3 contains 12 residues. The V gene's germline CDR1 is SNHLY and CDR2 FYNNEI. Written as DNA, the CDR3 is TGTGCCAGCACATTTGGGGCCGGCGTCCTTTTCTTT. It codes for CASTFGAGVLFF. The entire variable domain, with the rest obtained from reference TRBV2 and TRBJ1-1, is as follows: EPEVTQTPSHQVTQMGQEVILRCVPISNHLYFYWYRQILGQKVEFLVSFYNNEISEKSEIFDDQFSVERPDGSNFTLKIRSTKLEDSAMYFCASTFGAGVLFFGQGTRLTVV.

The DNA of the CDR3 is TGTGCCATATTACAGGGGGAAAAGAACACTGAAGCTTTCTTT. Encoded protein: CAILQGEKNTEAFF. This chain uses TRBV10-3 with TRBJ1-1; 8 bases are shared with TRBD1. Germline V gene lookup returns CDR1 ENHRY and CDR2 SYGVKD. This CDR3 region has 14 residues. The trim removed 9 bases at V and 1 base at J, leaving 7 bases unmatched.